This T cell receptor (beta chain) derives from a study of siplizumab effects on memory and regulatory T cells. Findings and limits, study-wide: Tracing alloreactive clones into unstimulated subsets worked for only a minor fraction of them.

CDR1 and CDR2 (germline): SGHTA, FQGNSA. The CDR3 sequence is 13 residues long. The germline V and J ends were trimmed by 5 bases and 2 bases, with 9 bases remaining between them. As regards this clone: Its antigen is undetermined.

Libraries were prepared by immunoSEQ multiplex PCR; TCRdb keeps only in-frame clonotypes and omits some of them. This table holds about 110,000 clones, around nine tenths found once. The V and J genes are TRBV7-2 and TRBJ2-5, with D hard to call. Input material: CD4+ T cells sorted from blood. The TCR sequence derives from a human donor in good health. Here the CDR3 reads CASSPQRQETQYF. The DNA for the CDR3 is TGTGCCAGCAGCCCACAGCGACAAGAGACCCAGTACTTC.